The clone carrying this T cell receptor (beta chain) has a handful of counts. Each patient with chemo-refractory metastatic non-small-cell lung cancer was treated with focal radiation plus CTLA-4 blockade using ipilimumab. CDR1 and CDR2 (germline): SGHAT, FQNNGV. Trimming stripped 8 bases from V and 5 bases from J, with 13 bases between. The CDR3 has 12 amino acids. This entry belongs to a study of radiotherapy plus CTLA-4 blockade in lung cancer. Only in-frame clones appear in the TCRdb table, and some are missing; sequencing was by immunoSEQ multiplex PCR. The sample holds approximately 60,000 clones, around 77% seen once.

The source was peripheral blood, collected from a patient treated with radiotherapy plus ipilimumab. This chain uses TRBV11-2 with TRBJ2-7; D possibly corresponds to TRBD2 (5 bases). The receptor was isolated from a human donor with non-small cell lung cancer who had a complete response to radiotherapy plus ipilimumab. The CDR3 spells CASSPRGNEQYF. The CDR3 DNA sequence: TGTGCCAGCTCACCACGAGGGAACGAGCAGTACTTC.